Below, 4 T cell receptor beta chains from the same sample are listed, as sequenced in a study of CD8+CD57+ T cells in acquired aplastic anemia (dated by TCRdb to 2017 to 2018). Sequencing took place on an Illumina HiSeq 2000. Genomic DNA served as template for TCR beta VDJ combination and CDR3 sequence profiling. TCRdb trimmed public reads at Q25 via fastp, called clones via MiXCR and kept in-frame beta chains. All rows with the same CDR3 protein become a single entry with the most common DNA and genes. The sample profile shows about 210,000 distinct CDR3 sequences; 34% of them were found once. The leading ten clones occupy about 1.1% of the sample. The specimen sequenced was sorted CD4+, CD8+, or CD8+CD57+ T cells (not recorded which) from PBMCs. The receptors were gathered from a human donor in good health, serving as a control.

The V call is TRBV12-3 or TRBV12-4, the J call TRBJ2-1; 9 positions agree with TRBD2. The length of the CDR3 is 20 residues. V shed 2 bases and J 0 bases; nucleotides not matched to a gene: 14. Written as DNA, the CDR3 is TGTGCCAGCAGTTTAAGGATCGGACGGCTAGCGGGGAACTCCTACAATGAGCAGTTCTTC. Translated: CASSLRIGRLAGNSYNEQFF.

Concerning this clonotype: The junction shows a germline mismatch at one end, possibly a read error. V and J are TRBV30 and TRBJ1-1, with 8 bases identical to TRBD1. Germline CDR1 GTSNPN, CDR2 SVGIG (reference sequence). The CDR3 is 14 amino acids. The DNA of the CDR3 is TGTGCCTGGTTGACAGGGGATACGAACACTGAAGCTCTCTTT. It yields the protein CAWLTGDTNTEALF.

This clonotype was counted at least ten times. The chain uses TRBV10-3 and TRBJ2-5; D not resolved. Trimming removed 6 bases from V and 0 bases from J, with 8 bases in between. Germline lookup yields CDR1 ENHRY and CDR2 SYGVKD. The CDR3 length is 13 residues. Here the CDR3 reads CAISDVYQETQYF. The CDR3 DNA reads TGTGCCATCAGCGACGTTTACCAAGAGACCCAGTACTTC.

This clonotype was detected ten times or more. The chain recombines TRBV12-3 or TRBV12-4 with TRBJ2-7; no clear D. The V end lost 5 bases, the J end lost 7 bases, and 18 bases lay between the germline ends. This CDR3 region has 14 residues. The DNA for the CDR3 is TGTGCCAGCAGTCTCTCCCCGACCCTAACGGAGCAGTACTTC. Its protein product is CASSLSPTLTEQYF.